These 21 T cell receptor beta chains were sequenced from one sample in a study of technical replicates of blood from a handful of donors. Repertoires were generated with immunoSEQ multiplex PCR, while TCRdb's copy carries only in-frame clones and drops some. The table records around 93,000 clones, 85% to 95% of them present only once. Sequencing was performed on T cells isolated from PBMCs. These receptors were collected from a human donor in good health.

The chain combines TRBV5-5 with TRBJ2-7, with a tentative D call TRBD2 (6 bases). The CDR3 is 16 amino acids. The germline gives CDR1 SGHKS, CDR2 YYEKEE (reference sequence). Trimming left V 0 bases short and J 2 bases short, with 15 bases between. CDR3 coding DNA: TGTGCCAGCAGCTTGGATTTTGGGACTTCTACCTACGAGCAGTACTTC. It yields the protein CASSLDFGTSTYEQYF. Variable domain in full (rest from reference TRBV5-5 and TRBJ2-7): DAGVTQSPTHLIKTRGQQVTLRCSPISGHKSVSWYQQVLGQGPQFIFQYYEKEERGRGNFPDRFSARQFPNYSSELNVNALLLGDSALYLCASSLDFGTSTYEQYFGPGTRLTVT.

V is TRBV7-3 and J is TRBJ1-1; D is unclear. This CDR3 contains 14 residues. The germline V gene has CDR1 SGHTA and CDR2 FQGTGA. Trimming left V 4 bases short and J 4 bases short, with 13 bases between. The CDR3 loop reads CASSSTEFGTEAFF. Written as DNA, the CDR3 is TGTGCCAGCAGCTCCACAGAATTCGGCACTGAAGCTTTCTTT.

This chain connects TRBV5-1 to TRBJ1-2; TRBD1 agrees at 8 bases. The CDR3 sequence is 16 residues long. Germline CDR1 SGHRS, CDR2 YFSETQ. The J segment lost 0 bases and the V segment lost 4 bases, leaving 8 bases of the junction unmatched. CDR3 nucleotide sequence: TGCGCCAGCAGCGCTACCGACAGGGGAGCTAACTATGGCTACACCTTC. Its protein product is CASSATDRGANYGYTF.

The chain couples TRBV9 to TRBJ2-3; D might be TRBD1 (6 bases). The CDR3 contains 16 residues. CDR1 is SGDLS and CDR2 is YYNGEE in the germline V gene. Trimming pared 3 bases from V and 1 base from J, leaving 15 bases between. The CDR3 sequence: CASSAQQGRGTDTQYF. In nucleotides, the CDR3 is TGTGCCAGCAGCGCCCAACAGGGCCGAGGCACAGATACGCAGTATTTT.

This clone appeared once. CDR3 protein: CSHRVNYGYTF. The CDR3 bases are TGCAGCCACAGGGTGAACTATGGCTACACCTTC. The rearrangement joins TRBV29-1 to TRBJ1-2; TRBD1 is a possible D gene (6 bases). V lost 8 bases to trimming and J lost 2 bases, with 9 bases between them. There are 11 residues in the CDR3. The germline V gene encodes CDR1 SQVTM and CDR2 ANQGSEA.

This chain joins TRBV19 and TRBJ1-5; D not certain. CDR1 and CDR2 (germline): LNHDA, SQIVND (reference sequence). V was trimmed by 7 bases and J by 9 bases, leaving 22 bases between them. The length of the CDR3 is 15 residues. This chain's CDR3 is CASTLAAQIPRPQHF. For the CDR3, the DNA is TGTGCCAGTACTTTAGCGGCCCAGATCCCCCGGCCCCAGCATTTT.

This clone was recorded only once. The CDR3 protein is CASSQGLAGGINEQFF. DNA for the CDR3: TGTGCCAGCAGCCAGGGACTAGCGGGAGGTATCAATGAGCAGTTCTTC. The chain joins TRBV7-2 to TRBJ2-1; 15 bases line up with TRBD2. CDR1 and CDR2 from the germline V gene are SGHTA and FQGNSA. The CDR3 extends over 16 amino acids. Unmatched junction bases numbered 5, after V lost 5 bases and J lost 6 bases.

This sequence joins TRBV5-1 and TRBJ2-2; 9 bases match TRBD1. This CDR3 is 15 amino acids long. CDR1 and CDR2 from the germline V gene are SGHRS and YFSETQ. After removal of 7 bases from V and 2 bases from J, the junction contained 6 bases not matched to a gene. CDR3 sequence: CASEPGQGNTGELFF. The CDR3 DNA reads as TGCGCCAGCGAACCGGGACAGGGAAACACCGGGGAGCTGTTTTTT.

This rearrangement joins TRBV2 to TRBJ2-5; TRBD2 might be the D (5 bases). CDR1 and CDR2 from the germline V gene are SNHLY and FYNNEI. The CDR3 contains 12 residues. Trimming removed 7 bases at V and 0 bases at J, with 6 bases between. CDR3 in DNA: TGTGCCAGCAACGGGGACCAAGAGACCCAGTACTTC. This sequence encodes CASNGDQETQYF.

The chain joins TRBV4-2 to TRBJ2-3, with TRBD2 identical over 11 bases. The CDR3 sequence is 16 residues long. Germline V lookup: CDR1 LGHNA, CDR2 YNFKEQ. The ends lost 0 bases at V and 6 bases at J; junction bases unmatched: 5. The CDR3 DNA reads TGTGCCAGCAGCCAAGAACTAGCGGGAGAGTGGGATACGCAGTATTTT. Protein sequence: CASSQELAGEWDTQYF.

The rearrangement uses TRBV7-8 and TRBJ1-5; 12 nucleotides match TRBD1. Germline V gives CDR1 SGHVS, CDR2 FQNEAQ. J was trimmed by 8 bases and V by 4 bases; bases with no gene match: 9. The CDR3 consists of 16 residues. The CDR3 here is CASSSGTGGLMEPQHF. CDR3 DNA: TGTGCCAGCAGCTCAGGGACAGGGGGCCTGATGGAGCCCCAGCATTTT.

In its sample, this clone was seen once. The CDR3 DNA reads TGTGCCAGCAGTTCCAGGACTAGAAGTAGCTACGAGCAGTACTTC. Its translation: CASSSRTRSSYEQYF. The chain employs TRBV6-5 and TRBJ2-7; TRBD2 agrees at 7 bases. Germline V gives CDR1 MNHEY, CDR2 SVGAGI. V trimming: 4 bases; J trimming: 3 bases; junction bases outside the gene matches: 9. CDR3 length: 15 residues.

This chain uses TRBV19 with TRBJ2-7, with D perhaps matching TRBD1 (6 bases). CDR1 LNHDA and CDR2 SQIVND come from the germline V gene (reference sequence). CDR3 length: 12 residues. V was trimmed by 4 bases and J by 11 bases, leaving 15 bases between them. CDR3 DNA sequence: TGTGCCAGTAGTAACCCACAGGGTGTCAAGTACTTC. Translation: CASSNPQGVKYF.

The chain joins TRBV6-5 to TRBJ1-5, with TRBD1 matching over 8 bases. From germline, CDR1 is MNHEY and CDR2 SVGAGI. V was clipped by 6 bases and J by 3 bases; unmatched bases: 7. The CDR3 has 15 amino acids. The CDR3 nucleotides read TGTGCCAGCAGAGTGGGACAGGCCGACAATCAGCCCCAGCATTTT. Its translation: CASRVGQADNQPQHF.

This rearrangement joins TRBV5-1 to TRBJ2-7; TRBD1 agrees at 9 bases. This CDR3 contains 15 residues. J gave up 4 bases and V 4 bases, and 9 bases lay outside the gene matches. Germline V gene lookup returns CDR1 SGHRS and CDR2 YFSETQ. CDR3: CASSPPGQGWYEQYF. In nucleotides, the CDR3 is TGCGCCAGCAGCCCACCGGGACAGGGCTGGTACGAGCAGTACTTC.

The chain employs TRBV9 and TRBJ1-1; D possibly corresponds to TRBD1 (6 bases). Germline values: CDR1 SGDLS, CDR2 YYNGEE. CDR3 length: 15 residues. Trimming removed 0 bases from V and 8 bases from J, with 17 bases in between. CDR3 region: CASSVEGQGVTEAFF. The CDR3 nucleotides read TGTGCCAGCAGCGTAGAGGGACAAGGGGTAACCGAAGCTTTCTTT.

CDR3 residues: CASSIDRGLGQPQHF. DNA of the CDR3: TGTGCCAGCAGTATCGACAGGGGCCTCGGTCAGCCCCAGCATTTT. This chain joins TRBV27 and TRBJ1-5; TRBD1 aligns across 8 bases. In germline, CDR1 is MNHEY, CDR2 SMNVEV (reference sequence). Trimming at V came to 5 bases and at J to 6 bases, leaving 9 bases not matched to a gene. The CDR3 totals 15 residues.

The V and J genes are TRBV9 and TRBJ2-2; 9 nucleotides agree with TRBD2. CDR1 SGDLS and CDR2 YYNGEE come from the germline V gene. This CDR3 is built from 17 residues. V was pared by 0 bases and J by 4 bases, with 7 bases of the junction left unmatched. The CDR3 loop is CASSVAGSGSSTGELFF. CDR3 in DNA: TGTGCCAGCAGCGTAGCTGGTAGCGGGAGTAGCACCGGGGAGCTGTTTTTT.

V is TRBV13 and J is TRBJ2-1, with TRBD2 matching 11 bases. The CDR3 runs 16 residues. With V trimmed by 5 bases and J by 0 bases, 3 bases remained unmatched. In germline, CDR1 is PRHDT, CDR2 FYEKMQ (reference sequence). CDR3 loop: CASSLAGGSSYNEQFF. The CDR3 nucleotides are TGTGCCAGCAGCCTAGCGGGGGGAAGCTCCTACAATGAGCAGTTCTTC.

V and J are TRBV4-1 and TRBJ1-5; D unresolved. The CDR3 is 15 residues long. Between the trimmed V and J ends, which lost 4 bases and 0 bases, there was a span of 10 bases. In germline, CDR1 is MGHRA, CDR2 YSYEKL. Here the CDR3 DNA reads TGCGCCAGCAGCCGTTGGACTGTTAGCAATCAGCCCCAGCATTTT. Amino acid sequence: CASSRWTVSNQPQHF.

This chain uses TRBV27 with TRBJ2-7; D not certain. The V end was cut by 4 bases, the J end by 2 bases, with 15 bases between. The CDR3 runs 15 residues. From germline, CDR1 is MNHEY and CDR2 SMNVEV (reference sequence). CDR3 region: CASSYDTSAAYEQYF. As DNA, the CDR3 is TGTGCCAGCAGTTATGACACCTCCGCAGCCTACGAGCAGTACTTC.